The 8 T cell receptor beta chains reported below all come from one sample, sequenced in a study of beta chain features in type 1 diabetes. General study points: Type 1 diabetes patients showed a moderate but significant shortening of TCRB CDR3s in all four CD4+ subsets.

These receptors' targets are unknown. All of the isolated RNA was reverse transcribed, so expressed TCRB transcripts were sequenced. Sequenced by immunoSEQ multiplex PCR; TCRdb stores in-frame clones only, minus some. This sample has a few hundred thousand clones; roughly a tenth occur once, and the top ten carry around 0.017%. What was sequenced was naive CD4+ T cells from blood. The receptors derive from a man aged 30-40 years with type 1 diabetes.

This clone was seen a few times. The chain uses TRBV29-1 and TRBJ1-1, with 7 bases aligning to TRBD1. Germline loops: CDR1 SQVTM, CDR2 ANQGSEA. V was pared by 5 bases and J by 3 bases, with 6 bases of the junction left unmatched. The CDR3 totals 13 residues. CDR3 bases: TGCAGCGTTTCGGACAGGAGGTACACTGAAGCTTTCTTT. As protein: CSVSDRRYTEAFF.

The V call is TRBV5-1, the J call TRBJ2-3, with D perhaps matching TRBD1 (6 bases). The CDR3 contains 14 residues. Germline CDR1 and CDR2: SGHRS and YFSETQ. The V end lost 4 bases, the J end lost 0 bases, and 9 bases lay between the germline ends. For the CDR3, the DNA is TGCGCCAGCAGCAGGGGGTCGAGCACAGATACGCAGTATTTT. Translated: CASSRGSSTDTQYF.

This clone was counted between two and nine times. The genes are TRBV7-3 and TRBJ2-7; no reliable D call. The length of the CDR3 is 13 residues. The germline CDR1 and CDR2 sequences are SGHTA and FQGTGA. Trimming removed 2 bases from V and 4 bases from J, with 9 bases in between. DNA of the CDR3: TGTGCCAGCAGCTTAGGGCAGCCTTACGAGCAGTACTTC. Protein product: CASSLGQPYEQYF. Looking up the rest from reference TRBV7-3 and TRBJ2-7 gives the full variable domain: GAGVSQTPSNKVTEKGKYVELRCDPISGHTALYWYRQSLGQGPEFLIYFQGTGAADDSGLPNDRFFAVRPEGSVSTLKIQRTERGDSAVYLCASSLGQPYEQYFGPGTRLTVT.

The V call is TRBV27, the J call TRBJ2-1; TRBD2 agrees at 9 bases. The V and J ends lost 8 bases and 6 bases, in that order; junction bases with no gene match: 11. The V gene's germline CDR1 is MNHEY and CDR2 SMNVEV (reference sequence). CDR3 length: 15 amino acids. In DNA form, the CDR3 reads TGTGCCAGCGGGCCCGCTGCGGGGGGGCTCAATGAGCAGTTCTTC. Translation: CASGPAAGGLNEQFF.

This clone was counted a few times. V is TRBV9 and J is TRBJ1-6; maybe TRBD1 (6 bases). V lost 6 bases to trimming and J lost 5 bases, with 15 bases between them. The CDR3 covers 15 residues. Germline loops: CDR1 SGDLS, CDR2 YYNGEE. The CDR3 loop is CASTPGGANNSPLHF. The CDR3 DNA reads TGTGCCAGCACCCCGGGGGGGGCCAATAATTCACCCCTCCACTTT.

The V and J genes are TRBV19 and TRBJ2-1, with 7 positions matching TRBD2. The CDR3 covers 15 residues. Germline V lookup: CDR1 LNHDA, CDR2 SQIVND (reference sequence). The V segment lost 6 bases and the J segment 4 bases; nucleotides outside the gene matches: 9. The CDR3 loop is CASREVRGEYNEQFF. In DNA form, the CDR3 reads TGTGCCAGTAGAGAGGTACGGGGGGAGTACAATGAGCAGTTCTTC.

In this sample, this clone turned up a few times. Other DNA sequences in the sample encode the same CDR3. The chain combines TRBV7-2 with TRBJ1-2; 8 bases agree with TRBD1. Trimming at V came to 4 bases and at J to 4 bases, leaving 2 bases not matched to a gene. The CDR3 loop spans 13 amino acids. From germline, CDR1 is SGHTA and CDR2 FQGNSA. DNA of the CDR3: TGTGCCAGCAGCTCCGGACAGGGCTATGGCTACACCTTC. Its protein product is CASSSGQGYGYTF.

This clone was detected only a few times. The V call is TRBV5-1, the J call TRBJ2-5, with TRBD1 identical over 9 bases. In germline, CDR1 is SGHRS, CDR2 YFSETQ. The V segment lost 4 bases and the J segment 4 bases; nucleotides outside the gene matches: 5. The CDR3 runs 14 residues. The CDR3 here is CASSRDRVRETQYF. In DNA form, the CDR3 reads TGCGCCAGCAGCAGGGACAGGGTCCGAGAGACCCAGTACTTC.